This is a list of T cell receptor beta chains from one sample in a study of OX40 agonist ivuxolimab in advanced cancers. Repertoires were generated with immunoSEQ multiplex PCR, while TCRdb's copy carries only in-frame clones and drops some. The table records almost 70,000 clones, 80% to 90% of them present only once. The source material was CD4+ or CD8+ T cells sorted from blood, sampled in a trial of the OX40 agonist ivuxolimab. The receptor source for this set is an adult with an advanced solid tumor such as melanoma, head and neck, liver or kidney cancer. Each CDR3 is given with its conserved first and last residue. D genes are given only for firm matches. Clone size is shown for a subset of rows, as once, few, many or a class of expanded clone.

size	D	V	J	DNA	CDR3
-	-	TRBV15	TRBJ2-4	TGTGCCACCCAGGGAGGGGGCTTTGGCAAAAACATTCAGTACTTC	CATQGGGFGKNIQYF
-	-	TRBV7-9	TRBJ2-2	TGTGCCAGCAGATACACTCGGGGTTACACCGGGGAGCTGTTTTTT	CASRYTRGYTGELFF
once	-	TRBV6-6	TRBJ2-1	TGTGCCAGCAGTCTAACAGGCTTCTCCTACAATGAGCAGTTCTTC	CASSLTGFSYNEQFF
-	TRBD1	TRBV2	TRBJ1-2	TGTGCCAGCAGTGAACGGGACAGGGGCTATGGCTACACCTTC	CASSERDRGYGYTF
-	-	TRBV2	TRBJ2-2	TGTGCCAGCAGTGAAAGGGCAGCACACACCGGGGAGCTGTTTTTT	CASSERAAHTGELFF
-	-	TRBV18	TRBJ1-5	TGTGCCAGCTCACTCACACCCCAGGGGACCGATCAGCCCCAGCATTTT	CASSLTPQGTDQPQHF
once	-	TRBV7-2	TRBJ2-1	TGTGCCAGCGCGACGGGGGAGCGGGAGCAGTTCTTC	CASATGEREQFF
-	-	TRBV5-4	TRBJ2-7	TGTGCCAGCAGCTTCAGGTACGAGCAGTACTTC	CASSFRYEQYF
-	-	TRBV18	TRBJ1-3	TGTGCCAGCTCACCCGACAGGACCTCTGGAAACACCATATATTTT	CASSPDRTSGNTIYF
-	-	TRBV5-4	TRBJ2-7	TGTGCCAGCAGCAAAGGGGCCTACACCTACGAGCAGTACTTC	CASSKGAYTYEQYF
-	TRBD2	TRBV10-1	TRBJ2-1	TGCGCCAGCAGCTCTGGACTAGCGGGAGGGCATGAGCAGTTCTTC	CASSSGLAGGHEQFF
-	TRBD2	TRBV2	TRBJ2-5	TGTGCCAGTAGCGGGAGGGGCCAAGAGACCCAGTACTTC	CASSGRGQETQYF
-	TRBD2	TRBV28	TRBJ2-1	TGTGCCAGCAGAGGACTAGCGGGAGTGAAGTGGGTCAATGAGCAGTTCTTC	CASRGLAGVKWVNEQFF
-	-	TRBV11-3	TRBJ1-1	TGTGCCAGCAGCCAACAGGGTAACACTGAAGCTTTCTTT	CASSQQGNTEAFF
-	-	TRBV5-6	TRBJ1-1	TGTGCCAGCAGCTTGCCGGACAGCTCTGCCATTAGCACTGAAGCTTTCTTT	CASSLPDSSAISTEAFF
-	-	TRBV19	TRBJ2-3	TGTGCCACCTCTCTCACAGATACGCAGTATTTT	CATSLTDTQYF
-	TRBD1	TRBV6-1	TRBJ1-1	TGTGCCAGCAGCTTCGGGACAGGGCAAGCTTTCTTT	CASSFGTGQAFF
-	-	TRBV15	TRBJ1-4	TGTGCCACCAGCAATTCCAGGGGTGTTAATGAAAAACTGTTTTTT	CATSNSRGVNEKLFF
-	-	TRBV15	TRBJ1-4	TGTGCCACCATCCGGGGGGGTTCCGTGCTTAATGAAAAACTGTTTTTT	CATIRGGSVLNEKLFF
-	-	TRBV27	TRBJ1-3	TGTGCCAGCAGTCCGTACAGGGACGGTGGAAACACCATATATTTT	CASSPYRDGGNTIYF